These 32 T cell receptor beta chains share one sample of origin, sequenced in a study of T cells in Graves' hyperthyroidism and ophthalmopathy. Researchers took RNA transcripts and amplified the TCR beta CDR3 regions from them. With the HTBI primer set, the TCR CDR3 went through a first round of RT-PCR. One entry per CDR3 protein, called by TCRdb with MiXCR from the multiplex PCR reads. The sample gives approximately 210,000 distinct CDR3 sequences, roughly 15% of which show up once; 50% is in the top ten. The sample consisted of blood. The receptors derive from a man between 50 and 59 years old with Graves' hyperthyroidism.

This clonotype was picked up many times. This chain connects TRBV11-3 to TRBJ2-3; 7 nucleotides match TRBD2. The CDR3 loop spans 17 amino acids. Per the germline V gene, CDR1 is SGHNT and CDR2 is YENEEA. The junction had 13 bases not matched to a gene; V was cut back by 5 bases and J by 2 bases. The CDR3 region is CASSQIAAGDDTDTQYF. The CDR3 DNA is TGTGCCAGCAGCCAGATCGCCGCGGGAGATGACACAGATACGCAGTATTTT.

This clonotype was seen at least ten times. The V gene is TRBV28, the J gene TRBJ1-3, with D perhaps matching TRBD1 (5 bases). Trimming took off 3 bases at V and 4 bases at J, with 13 bases between the two ends. The CDR3 sequence is 15 residues long. The germline V gene encodes CDR1 MDHEN and CDR2 SYDVKM. CDR3 protein: CASSFRDAGGNTIYF. Written as DNA, the CDR3 is TGTGCCAGCAGTTTCCGGGACGCAGGCGGAAACACCATATATTTT.

On this clonotype itself: A read error is possible here, since a much larger clone lies one base away. The CDR3 spells CASGTSGRGSYNVQFF. The CDR3 DNA is TGTGCCAGCGGGACTAGCGGGAGGGGATCCTACAATGTGCAGTTCTTC. The chain joins TRBV28 to TRBJ2-1; the match to TRBD2 covers 16 bases. The germline V gene encodes CDR1 MDHEN and CDR2 SYDVKM. The CDR3 has 16 amino acids.

There are many counts of this clonotype. The rearrangement joins TRBV28 to TRBJ1-2; D is unclear. Trimming pared 5 bases from V and 0 bases from J, leaving 10 bases between. Germline assignment: CDR1 MDHEN and CDR2 SYDVKM. The CDR3 covers 14 residues. The chain's CDR3 is CASSGSDTNYGYTF. The DNA for the CDR3 is TGTGCCAGCAGTGGTTCCGACACTAACTATGGCTACACCTTC.

At least ten counts were recorded for this clonotype. The rearrangement uses TRBV6-1 and TRBJ2-7; unclear D gene. The CDR3 contains 15 residues. Germline assignment: CDR1 MNHNS and CDR2 SASEGT. Trimming shortened V by 3 bases and J by 0 bases, and 12 bases separated the two germline ends. The CDR3 reads CASSDGLGNSYEQYF. The CDR3 DNA is TGTGCCAGCAGTGATGGGTTGGGCAACTCCTACGAGCAGTACTTC.

This clonotype was seen ten or more times. V gene TRBV11-2 combines with J gene TRBJ1-5; no clear D. V gave up 2 bases and J gave up 5 bases, with 13 bases separating them. The germline V gene has CDR1 SGHAT and CDR2 FQNNGV. The CDR3 loop spans 15 amino acids. CDR3 sequence reads: CASSLFGFAYQPQHF. The CDR3 bases are TGTGCCAGCAGCTTATTCGGGTTTGCCTATCAGCCCCAGCATTTT.

The table lists this clonotype with a few counts. The CDR3 protein is CASSLGIFSGERTYEQYF. In DNA, the CDR3 is TGCGCCAGCAGCTTGGGGATTTTTAGCGGTGAAAGGACCTACGAGCAGTACTTC. This chain joins TRBV5-1 and TRBJ2-7, with a weak D call TRBD2 (6 bases). Trimming took 0 bases from V and 2 from J, leaving 21 bases between them. This CDR3 is 18 amino acids long. The germline gives CDR1 SGHRS, CDR2 YFSETQ.

The J gene is TRBJ1-4, the V gene TRBV27; D gene uncertain. Trimming pared 10 bases from V and 4 bases from J, leaving 22 bases between. CDR3 size: 16 residues. CDR1 and CDR2 from the germline V gene are MNHEY and SMNVEV (reference sequence). CDR3 in DNA: TGTGCCATCCCGCCCTTCAAAGGGTTAGGTAATGAAAAACTGTTTTTT. This translates into CAIPPFKGLGNEKLFF.

This clonotype was detected many times. The chain is built from TRBV28 and TRBJ1-1, with 10 bases identical to TRBD1. The CDR3 totals 15 residues. Losses at the gene ends were 6 bases for V and 5 bases for J; bases not matched to a gene: 9. Per the germline V gene, CDR1 is MDHEN and CDR2 is SYDVKM. The CDR3 nucleotides read TGTGCCAGCAGGGACCGGGACAGGGGCGGGACTGAAGCTTTCTTT. The encoded protein is CASRDRDRGGTEAFF. The whole variable domain, filled in from reference TRBV28 and TRBJ1-1, reads DVKVTQSSRYLVKRTGEKVFLECVQDMDHENMFWYRQDPGLGLRLIYFSYDVKMKEKGDIPEGYSVSREKKERFSLILESASTNQTSMYLCASRDRDRGGTEAFFGQGTRLTVV.

This clonotype was detected ten times or more. The chain couples TRBV20-1 to TRBJ2-7; the match to TRBD2 covers 7 bases. Germline CDR1 DFQATT, CDR2 SNEGSKA (reference sequence). The V and J ends lost 6 bases and 1 base, in that order; junction bases with no gene match: 12. CDR3 length: 15 amino acids. The CDR3 sequence is CSATGPLAESYEQYF. CDR3 nucleotides: TGCAGTGCGACGGGCCCGCTAGCGGAATCCTACGAGCAGTACTTC.

This clonotype was counted at least ten times. This chain connects TRBV3-1 to TRBJ1-3; D not resolved. The length of the CDR3 is 13 residues. Germline lookup yields CDR1 LGHDT and CDR2 YNNKEL (reference sequence). Trimming took off 3 bases at V and 6 bases at J, with 9 bases between the two ends. CDR3 protein: CASSHLGSNTIYF. The CDR3 DNA reads TGTGCCAGCAGCCACCTTGGATCAAACACCATATATTTT.

The count of this clonotype is one. A much larger clone differs by one base, so this may be a read error. The V call is TRBV6-2 or TRBV6-3, the J call TRBJ2-1; the D call may be TRBD1 or TRBD2 (5 bases each). This CDR3 region has 20 residues. Germline CDR1 reads MNHEY; CDR2 reads SVGEGT. Trimming cost V 10 bases and J 0 bases, with 31 bases left between them. The CDR3, as DNA: TGTGCCAACAACTACAATTCCGGGACCACGGCTCCTCGCTCCTACAATGAGCAGTTCTTC. Translation: CANNYNSGTTAPRSYNEQFF.

This clonotype was seen only a few times. The rearrangement joins TRBV30 to TRBJ2-2, with 7 bases lining up with TRBD1. The ends lost 1 base at V and 4 bases at J; junction bases unmatched: 6. The CDR3 consists of 15 residues. CDR1 is GTSNPN and CDR2 is SVGIG in the germline V gene (reference sequence). The CDR3 DNA is TGTGCCTGGAGTGGGGCAGGGGGTGCCACCGGGGAGCTGTTTTTT. Its translation: CAWSGAGGATGELFF.

Comments on this clonotype: The junction differs from germline at one of its ends, possibly a read error. The chain links TRBV2 to TRBJ1-1; D is possibly TRBD1 (6 bases). CDR1 is SNHLY, CDR2 FYNNEI, per germline. The CDR3 length is 13 residues. The CDR3 is CASQGDTNTGAFF. CDR3 sequence (DNA): TGTGCCAGCCAAGGGGACACGAACACTGGAGCTTTCTTT. The full variable domain, completed using reference TRBV2 and TRBJ1-1, is EPEVTQTPSHQVTQMGQEVILRCVPISNHLYFYWYRQILGQKVEFLVSFYNNEISEKSEIFDDQFSVERPDGSNFTLKIRSTKLEDSAMYFCASQGDTNTGAFFGQGTRLTVV.

This clonotype was found a few times. This chain uses TRBV28 with TRBJ1-5, with D unresolved. V was shortened by 5 bases and J by 5 bases, with 13 bases between the two germline ends. The CDR3 totals 14 residues. Germline V gene sequence: CDR1 MDHEN, CDR2 SYDVKM. CDR3 residues: CASSLGKYYQPQHF. The CDR3 DNA is TGTGCCAGCAGTCTCGGGAAATACTATCAGCCCCAGCATTTT.

The sample holds many counts of this clonotype. The rearrangement joins TRBV11-2 to TRBJ2-1; TRBD2 aligns across 8 bases. J lost 0 bases, V lost 1 base, and 8 bases had no gene match. Germline lookup yields CDR1 SGHAT and CDR2 FQNNGV. This CDR3 contains 18 residues. The chain's CDR3 is CASSLAGGASHSYNEQFF. CDR3 nucleotides: TGTGCCAGCAGCTTAGCCGGGGGGGCCTCCCACTCCTACAATGAGCAGTTCTTC.

At least ten counts were recorded for this clonotype. J is TRBJ1-4 and V is TRBV5-1; D is possibly TRBD1 (5 bases). V gave up 4 bases and J gave up 8 bases, with 18 bases separating them. The CDR3 is 15 residues long. The germline gives CDR1 SGHRS, CDR2 YFSETQ. CDR3 sequence (DNA): TGCGCCAGCAGCAGCCAGGGTCCAGGAAGGGAAAAACTGTTTTTT. Translation: CASSSQGPGREKLFF.

The chain has TRBV30 and TRBJ1-1; 7 bases line up with TRBD1. The CDR3 runs 12 residues. V shed 7 bases, J shed 4 bases, and the junction held 6 bases outside the gene matches. CDR1 is GTSNPN and CDR2 is SVGIG in the germline V gene (reference sequence). The CDR3: CAYRGQTTEAFF. The CDR3 DNA reads TGTGCCTACCGGGGACAGACCACTGAAGCTTTCTTT.

This clonotype came up many times. The chain is built from TRBV24-1 and TRBJ2-7; tentative D call: TRBD1 (6 bases). Trimming pared 3 bases from V and 6 bases from J, leaving 17 bases between. This CDR3 contains 15 residues. The germline V gene has CDR1 KGHDR and CDR2 SFDVKD. Written as DNA, the CDR3 is TGTGCCACCAGTGATCCTCGGGACACCTCCCTCGAGCAGTACTTC. This gives the protein CATSDPRDTSLEQYF.

This clonotype came up a few times. The chain's CDR3 is CATSDLGAGRETQYF. As DNA, the CDR3 is TGTGCCACCAGTGATTTGGGGGCAGGGCGAGAGACCCAGTACTTC. The chain couples TRBV24-1 to TRBJ2-5; D may be TRBD1 (5 bases). V gave up 0 bases and J gave up 4 bases, with 11 bases separating them. CDR1 KGHDR and CDR2 SFDVKD come from the germline V gene. The CDR3 totals 15 residues.

This clonotype occurred many times. The chain has TRBV7-2 and TRBJ2-7; 12 bases match TRBD1. Looked up from germline, CDR1 is SGHTA and CDR2 is FQGNSA. This CDR3 comprises 16 residues. V lost 0 bases, J lost 4 bases, and 4 bases stayed unmatched. CDR3 nucleotides: TGTGCCAGCAGCTTAGCGGGACAGGGGGCCGGTTACGAGCAGTACTTC. This sequence encodes CASSLAGQGAGYEQYF.

This clonotype was seen many times. This chain links TRBV7-3 with TRBJ2-7; D is possibly TRBD1 (5 bases). The V and J ends lost 6 bases and 0 bases respectively, with 21 bases between them. CDR1 SGHTA and CDR2 FQGTGA come from the germline V gene. The CDR3 runs 17 residues. Written as DNA, the CDR3 is TGTGCCAGCAGAAGGAGTTCGCAGGGTTCCCTCTCCTACGAGCAGTACTTC. Protein sequence: CASRRSSQGSLSYEQYF.

This clonotype was observed a handful of times. CDR3 nucleotides: TGCAGCGTTGAAGTGTCTAGCGGGAGTAATGAGCAGTTCTTC. It codes for CSVEVSSGSNEQFF. The V call is TRBV29-1, the J call TRBJ2-1; 10 nucleotides match TRBD2. The germline V gene has CDR1 SQVTM and CDR2 ANQGSEA. The CDR3 is made up of 14 amino acids. V lost 1 base, J lost 7 bases, and 4 bases stayed unmatched.

The V gene is TRBV3-1, the J gene TRBJ2-3; 14 bases map to TRBD2. With 3 bases clipped from V and 3 bases from J, the junction kept 11 bases outside the gene matches. The CDR3 runs to 19 residues. The germline V gene has CDR1 LGHDT and CDR2 YNNKEL (reference sequence). CDR3 residues: CASSQLGGTSGRQTDTQYF. In DNA, the CDR3 is TGTGCCAGCAGCCAGCTTGGCGGGACTAGCGGGAGACAGACAGATACGCAGTATTTT.

This clonotype was seen a few times. J is TRBJ2-3 and V is TRBV12-5; 7 bases align to TRBD2. V was pared by 0 bases and J by 0 bases, with 9 bases of the junction left unmatched. This CDR3 comprises 18 residues. Germline assignment: CDR1 LGHNT and CDR2 FRNRAP. This CDR3 is CASGLVVTSVASTDTQYF. DNA of the CDR3: TGTGCTAGTGGTTTGGTAGTTACTAGCGTAGCAAGCACAGATACGCAGTATTTT. Combining the CDR3 with reference TRBV12-5 and TRBJ2-3 gives the whole variable domain DARVTQTPRHKVTEMGQEVTMRCQPILGHNTVFWYRQTMMQGLELLAYFRNRAPLDDSGMPKDRFSAEMPDATLATLKIQPSEPRDSAVYFCASGLVVTSVASTDTQYFGPGTRLTVL.

In this sample, this clonotype turned up a few times. The chain combines TRBV5-1 with TRBJ2-7; weak D call: TRBD1 (5 bases). CDR3 length: 16 residues. CDR1 is SGHRS and CDR2 is YFSETQ in the germline V gene. V dropped 0 bases and J dropped 3 bases, with 16 bases sitting between them. Here the CDR3 DNA reads TGCGCCAGCAGCTTGGAGGCAGCCAGGGCATTCTACGAGCAGTACTTC. Translated: CASSLEAARAFYEQYF.

The V gene is TRBV19, the J gene TRBJ1-2; maybe TRBD1 (5 bases). The V end lost 10 bases, the J end lost 6 bases, and 21 bases lay between the germline ends. Germline values: CDR1 LNHDA, CDR2 SQIVND (reference sequence). This CDR3 contains 14 residues. CDR3: CATWDPGLSNGYTF. Here the CDR3 DNA reads TGTGCCACCTGGGATCCGGGACTGAGTAATGGCTACACCTTC.

The chain joins TRBV12-3 or TRBV12-4 to TRBJ1-2; D is possibly TRBD1 (6 bases). This CDR3 spans 15 amino acids. Trimming took 4 bases from V and 2 from J, leaving 14 bases between them. The CDR3 loop is CASSSNGQLNYGYTF. The CDR3 bases are TGTGCCAGCAGTTCGAATGGACAGCTCAACTATGGCTACACCTTC.

Details on this clonotype: With a much larger clone just one base away, this may be a read error. The chain uses TRBV7-6 and TRBJ1-1; a possible D gene is TRBD1 (5 bases). CDR1 and CDR2 from the germline V gene are SGHVS and FNYEAQ. This CDR3 comprises 16 residues. The V end was cut by 0 bases, the J end by 4 bases, with 15 bases between. CDR3 region: CASSLASGPTSTEAFF. CDR3 DNA sequence: TGTGCCAGCAGCTTAGCGTCAGGGCCCACGAGCACTGAAGCTTTCTTT.

This clonotype was seen at least ten times. V gene TRBV28 combines with J gene TRBJ2-5; a weak D match, TRBD2 (5 bases). Germline CDR1 reads MDHEN; CDR2 reads SYDVKM. The V gene lost 6 bases and the J gene lost 3 bases, with 17 bases spanning the gap. The length of the CDR3 is 15 residues. Here the CDR3 reads CASSALARPKETQYF. The CDR3 DNA reads as TGTGCCAGCAGCGCGCTAGCAAGGCCAAAAGAGACCCAGTACTTC.

At least ten counts were recorded for this clonotype. The genes are TRBV11-1 and TRBJ2-1, with TRBD2 identical over 12 bases. The V and J ends lost 6 bases and 2 bases, in that order; junction bases with no gene match: 8. CDR1 is SGHAT and CDR2 is FQDESV in the germline V gene (reference sequence). The CDR3 runs 17 residues. CDR3 bases: TGTGCCAGCAGATTTGGACTAGCGGGGCAAGCCTACAATGAGCAGTTCTTC. It encodes CASRFGLAGQAYNEQFF.

This clonotype was detected ten times or more. This chain connects TRBV20-1 to TRBJ1-2; tentatively, D is TRBD1 (5 bases). Between the trimmed V and J ends, which lost 6 bases and 4 bases, there was a span of 15 bases. Germline lookup yields CDR1 DFQATT and CDR2 SNEGSKA (reference sequence). This CDR3 spans 13 amino acids. The CDR3 sequence is CSAKTQELYGYTF. CDR3 in DNA: TGCAGTGCCAAGACACAGGAGCTCTATGGCTACACCTTC.